The 23 T cell receptor beta chains reported below all come from one sample, sequenced in a study of identical twins' blood T cells. TCRdb processed the 5' RACE reads anew with MiXCR; each CDR3 protein has one entry. The table has 400,000 or so distinct CDR3 sequences, 28% seen once. Sequenced input: PBMCs. The source is a woman aged 18 to 55 in good health.

The chain combines TRBV11-2 with TRBJ2-1, with TRBD2 matching over 13 bases. The ends lost 7 bases at V and 9 bases at J; junction bases unmatched: 12. The CDR3 is 16 amino acids. CDR1 SGHAT and CDR2 FQNNGV come from the germline V gene. CDR3 protein: CASNKLAGGPIGEQFF. As DNA, the CDR3 is TGTGCCAGCAACAAACTAGCGGGAGGGCCTATCGGTGAGCAGTTCTTC.

This sequence joins TRBV6-5 and TRBJ1-1, with 11 bases that match TRBD1. This CDR3 comprises 15 residues. Germline V CDR1 and CDR2: MNHEY, SVGAGI. The ends lost 3 bases at V and 3 bases at J; junction bases unmatched: 3. In DNA form, the CDR3 reads TGTGCCAGCAGTTATGGGGACAGGGGGTACACTGAAGCTTTCTTT. This sequence encodes CASSYGDRGYTEAFF.

The chain uses TRBV20-1 and TRBJ2-5; 12 bases map to TRBD2. The germline V gene has CDR1 DFQATT and CDR2 SNEGSKA (reference sequence). J was trimmed by 5 bases and V by 3 bases; bases with no gene match: 4. The CDR3 length is 14 residues. CDR3 bases: TGCAGTGCTAGGGAGACTAGCGGGAGTGAGACCCAGTACTTC. Translation: CSARETSGSETQYF.

The chain combines TRBV19 with TRBJ2-5; 7 nucleotides agree with TRBD1. The junction had 11 bases not matched to a gene; V was cut back by 5 bases and J by 2 bases. From germline, CDR1 is LNHDA and CDR2 SQIVND (reference sequence). The CDR3 has 16 amino acids. The CDR3 region is CASSLNRGQIQETQYF. The CDR3 coding sequence is TGTGCCAGTAGTCTTAATCGGGGACAGATACAAGAGACCCAGTACTTC.

This rearrangement joins TRBV3-1 to TRBJ1-1, with a tentative D call TRBD1 (5 bases). With 3 bases removed from V and 6 bases from J, the gap between germline ends came to 14 bases. This CDR3 is 14 amino acids long. CDR1 LGHDT and CDR2 YNNKEL come from the germline V gene (reference sequence). The CDR3 region has the DNA TGTGCCAGCAGCCAGGGGGTTCCAGGTCCTGAAGCTTTCTTT. Residues: CASSQGVPGPEAFF.

As DNA, the CDR3 is TGCAGCGTTGAAGGGGGAAGTAAGGGGAACTATGGCTACACCTTC. It yields the protein CSVEGGSKGNYGYTF. The chain couples TRBV29-1 to TRBJ1-2, with D possibly TRBD1 on 5 matching bases. The length of the CDR3 is 15 residues. V was pared by 1 base and J by 2 bases, with 14 bases between. Germline CDR1 reads SQVTM; CDR2 reads ANQGSEA.

The chain recombines TRBV29-1 with TRBJ2-7; TRBD2 matches at 11 bases. Germline lookup yields CDR1 SQVTM and CDR2 ANQGSEA. The J segment lost 7 bases and the V segment lost 6 bases, leaving 8 bases of the junction unmatched. This CDR3 has 13 amino acids. The CDR3 loop reads CSVVTSGMVEQYF. CDR3 nucleotides: TGCAGCGTGGTGACTAGCGGGATGGTTGAGCAGTACTTC.

Details on this clonotype: A junction end diverges from the germline sequence, so it may reflect a read error. V gene TRBV20-1 combines with J gene TRBJ1-1; D gene ambiguous. The length of the CDR3 is 13 residues. CDR1 DFQATT and CDR2 SNEGSKA come from the germline V gene (reference sequence). The CDR3 DNA is TGCAGTGCCAGGAGCACATTGAACACTGGAGCTTTCTTT. Translating it yields CSARSTLNTGAFF.

The rearrangement links TRBV10-3 to TRBJ1-1; 11 bases fit TRBD1. The CDR3 totals 14 residues. Per germline, CDR1 ENHRY and CDR2 SYGVKD. V was pared by 11 bases and J by 3 bases, with 8 bases of the junction left unmatched. Written as DNA, the CDR3 is TGTGCCGTCAAGGGACAGGGGGGACACACTGAAGCTTTCTTT. Translation: CAVKGQGGHTEAFF.

The table lists this clonotype with many counts. V and J are TRBV19 and TRBJ1-6, with a weak D call TRBD1 (6 bases). The CDR3 is made up of 13 amino acids. Germline values: CDR1 LNHDA, CDR2 SQIVND (reference sequence). V shed 7 bases and J shed 5 bases, with 9 bases lying between them. The CDR3 DNA reads as TGTGCCAGTACTCAGGGGCATAATTCACCCCTCCACTTT. Protein sequence: CASTQGHNSPLHF. Using reference TRBV19 and TRBJ1-6 for the parts outside the CDR3, the full variable domain is DGGITQSPKYLFRKEGQNVTLSCEQNLNHDAMYWYRQDPGQGLRLIYYSQIVNDFQKGDIAEGYSVSREKKESFPLTVTSAQKNPTAFYLCASTQGHNSPLHFGNGTRLTVT.

This clonotype was counted ten times or more. This chain joins TRBV6-6 and TRBJ2-1; TRBD1 is a possible D gene (5 bases). Germline V gene sequence: CDR1 MNHNY, CDR2 SVGAGI (reference sequence). CDR3 length: 17 residues. V lost 2 bases and J 0 bases, leaving 14 bases between the germline ends. The CDR3 loop reads CASSYKGAQSSYNEQFF. CDR3 sequence (DNA): TGTGCCAGCAGTTACAAAGGGGCTCAGAGCTCCTACAATGAGCAGTTCTTC.

Turning to this clonotype: Relative to the germline gene, one junction end is altered; a read error may explain this. V and J are TRBV14 and TRBJ2-7; no clear D gene. The CDR3 contains 13 residues. Germline CDR1 reads SGHDN; CDR2 reads FVKESK. The CDR3 loop reads CTSSQEISIEQYF. In DNA, the CDR3 is TGTACCAGCAGCCAAGAAATTAGTATCGAGCAGTACTTC.

The V and J genes are TRBV7-6 and TRBJ2-2; D gene uncertain. Germline V gene data show CDR1 as SGHVS and CDR2 as FNYEAQ. V was trimmed by 5 bases and J by 0 bases, leaving 13 bases between them. The CDR3 has 16 amino acids. The CDR3 here is CASSLQPLTNTGELFF. CDR3 nucleotide sequence: TGTGCCAGCAGCCTACAACCCCTTACGAACACCGGGGAGCTGTTTTTT.

This sequence joins TRBV7-2 and TRBJ2-4; 7 nucleotides match TRBD2. CDR1 is SGHTA, CDR2 FQGNSA, per germline. The CDR3 runs to 16 residues. After removal of 5 bases from V and 5 bases from J, the junction contained 12 bases not matched to a gene. DNA for the CDR3: TGTGCCAGCAGCCAAAGTGAGGCGGGAGTTGAAAACATTCAGTACTTC. The encoded protein is CASSQSEAGVENIQYF.

V and J are TRBV6-6 and TRBJ2-1, with a possible D match to TRBD2 (5 bases). V was shortened by 5 bases and J by 1 base, with 18 bases between the two germline ends. The CDR3 is made up of 17 amino acids. Germline V gene sequence: CDR1 MNHNY, CDR2 SVGAGI (reference sequence). DNA of the CDR3: TGTGCCAGCAGTGGCGAGCGGTTAAGGAGGTCCTACAATGAGCAGTTCTTC. Its protein is CASSGERLRRSYNEQFF.

There are a few counts of this clonotype. This chain connects TRBV10-3 to TRBJ2-1; maybe TRBD2 (5 bases). This CDR3 contains 14 residues. V was shortened by 3 bases and J by 4 bases, with 10 bases between the two germline ends. Germline lookup yields CDR1 ENHRY and CDR2 SYGVKD. CDR3 DNA: TGTGCCATCAGTGACCTTACTAGTTACAATGAGCAGTTCTTC. It codes for CAISDLTSYNEQFF.

This clonotype showed up just once. This chain joins TRBV19 and TRBJ2-2; no clear D. Trimming left V 3 bases short and J 1 base short, with 9 bases between. There are 15 residues in the CDR3. Per the germline V gene, CDR1 is LNHDA and CDR2 is SQIVND (reference sequence). CDR3 DNA sequence: TGTGCCAGTAGTATCCCACGACGGAACACCGGGGAGCTGTTTTTT. Translated: CASSIPRRNTGELFF. Based on the CDR3 plus reference TRBV19 and TRBJ2-2, the full variable domain is DGGITQSPKYLFRKEGQNVTLSCEQNLNHDAMYWYRQDPGQGLRLIYYSQIVNDFQKGDIAEGYSVSREKKESFPLTVTSAQKNPTAFYLCASSIPRRNTGELFFGEGSRLTVL.

This clonotype has only a few counts. This chain uses TRBV20-1 with TRBJ2-1; D call uncertain. There are 14 residues in the CDR3. Germline V gene lookup returns CDR1 DFQATT and CDR2 SNEGSKA (reference sequence). V dropped 3 bases and J dropped 1 base, with 10 bases sitting between them. The CDR3 loop is CSASGPKSYNEQFF. As DNA, the CDR3 is TGCAGTGCTAGCGGTCCGAAATCCTACAATGAGCAGTTCTTC.

This clonotype was counted only a few times. The chain carries TRBV3-1 and TRBJ2-1, with D unclear. Trimming took off 4 bases at V and 4 bases at J, with 11 bases between the two ends. The CDR3 runs to 14 residues. The V gene's germline CDR1 is LGHDT and CDR2 YNNKEL (reference sequence). The CDR3 coding sequence is TGTGCCAGCAGCCCCTTGACGGAATACAATGAGCAGTTCTTC. Its translation: CASSPLTEYNEQFF.

This clonotype was detected only a few times. The CDR3 bases are TGTGCCAGCAGCCAAGAGTTAGCTGCTAGCACAGATACGCAGTATTTT. Amino acid sequence: CASSQELAASTDTQYF. The chain is built from TRBV3-1 and TRBJ2-3; D is undetermined. The CDR3 sequence is 16 residues long. Germline loops: CDR1 LGHDT, CDR2 YNNKEL (reference sequence). V was shortened by 0 bases and J by 0 bases, with 10 bases between the two germline ends.

This chain links TRBV7-9 with TRBJ2-7; 9 bases match TRBD2. V lost 2 bases and J lost 0; bases outside the gene matches: 2. This CDR3 is built from 15 residues. Germline loops: CDR1 SEHNR, CDR2 FQNEAQ (reference sequence). The CDR3 region has the DNA TGTGCCAGCAGCTTACTAGCGGGAAGCTCCTACGAGCAGTACTTC. Translation: CASSLLAGSSYEQYF.

Remarks on this clonotype: A clone one base away is much larger, so this may be a read error. The chain uses TRBV6-2 or TRBV6-3 and TRBJ2-7; D gene ambiguous. With 7 bases removed from V and 2 bases from J, the gap between germline ends came to 9 bases. Germline CDR1 reads MNHEY; CDR2 reads SVGEGT. The CDR3 length is 12 residues. CDR3 in amino acids: CASISSPYEQYF. As DNA, the CDR3 is TGTGCCAGCATTAGCAGTCCCTACGAGCAGTACTTC.

The V and J genes are TRBV5-5 and TRBJ1-1; D might be TRBD1 (6 bases). CDR3 length: 13 amino acids. V was shortened by 4 bases and J by 3 bases, with 10 bases between the two germline ends. Germline CDR1 SGHKS, CDR2 YYEKEE (reference sequence). The CDR3 coding sequence is TGTGCCAGCAGCCAGGGGCACCACACTGAAGCTTTCTTT. Amino acids: CASSQGHHTEAFF. The whole variable domain, remainder taken from reference TRBV5-5 and TRBJ1-1, is DAGVTQSPTHLIKTRGQQVTLRCSPISGHKSVSWYQQVLGQGPQFIFQYYEKEERGRGNFPDRFSARQFPNYSSELNVNALLLGDSALYLCASSQGHHTEAFFGQGTRLTVV.